The T cell receptor beta chain under discussion was sequenced for a study of blood T cell repertoires in COVID-19. The CDR3 totals 14 residues. Trimming took off 1 base at V and 11 bases at J, with 18 bases between the two ends. Germline V gene data show CDR1 as SGHDT and CDR2 as YYEEEE. This table comes from immunoSEQ multiplex PCR, and its TCRdb copy is limited to in-frame clones, with some not included. The table records around 99,000 clones, approximately 80% of them present only once. Input material: peripheral blood. This chain uses TRBV5-6 with TRBJ1-1; D possibly corresponds to TRBD1 (5 bases). The sequence derives from a man in his 70s with acute or convalescent COVID-19. CDR3 residues: CASSLWTRRVDAFF. DNA for the CDR3: TGTGCCAGCAGCTTGTGGACAAGAAGGGTCGATGCTTTCTTT.